A single sample gave rise to the 32 T cell receptor beta chains below, sequenced in a study of yellow fever vaccine responses in identical twins. TCRdb used MiXCR to reprocess the RT-PCR reads, holding one entry per CDR3 protein. The sample consists of some 1,300 distinct CDR3 sequences, roughly 88% of them appearing once. The sample was T cells from blood (PBMCs), unsorted or a sorted subset (not recorded which), taken before or after yellow fever vaccination (not recorded which). These receptors were obtained from a woman under 30 who received the yellow fever vaccine.

The chain has TRBV11-2 and TRBJ2-3; tentatively, D is TRBD2 (6 bases). The V gene's germline CDR1 is SGHAT and CDR2 FQNNGV. There are 16 residues in the CDR3. V lost 1 base to trimming and J lost 0 bases, with 11 bases between them. The chain's CDR3 is CASSLGRGTSTDTQYF. The CDR3 nucleotides read TGTGCCAGCAGCTTAGGCCGGGGGACTAGCACAGATACGCAGTATTTT. The variable domain in full, completed from reference TRBV11-2 and TRBJ2-3, reads EAGVAQSPRYKIIEKRQSVAFWCNPISGHATLYWYQQILGQGPKLLIQFQNNGVVDDSQLPKDRFSAERLKGVDSTLKIQPAKLEDSAVYLCASSLGRGTSTDTQYFGPGTRLTVL.

The genes are TRBV11-2 and TRBJ2-1; 7 positions match TRBD2. With V trimmed by 1 base and J by 3 bases, 6 bases remained unmatched. CDR1 SGHAT and CDR2 FQNNGV come from the germline V gene. The CDR3 is made up of 16 amino acids. The DNA of the CDR3 is TGTGCCAGCAGCTTAGGGGGGGGGACCTACTACAATGAGCAGTTCTTC. It encodes CASSLGGGTYYNEQFF.

The J gene is TRBJ2-2, the V gene TRBV20-1; a weak D match, TRBD2 (6 bases). Looked up from germline, CDR1 is DFQATT and CDR2 is SNEGSKA (reference sequence). Deletions cut 0 bases from V and 7 bases from J, with 6 bases between. This CDR3 spans 12 amino acids. The CDR3 is CSAREGGGELFF. The CDR3 DNA sequence: TGCAGTGCTAGAGAGGGGGGCGGGGAGCTGTTTTTT.

The chain recombines TRBV7-6 with TRBJ2-2; D is perhaps TRBD2 (5 bases). CDR1 is SGHVS and CDR2 is FNYEAQ in the germline V gene. CDR3 length equals 15 residues. Trimming pared 1 base from V and 3 bases from J, leaving 9 bases between. This CDR3 reads CASSLEDWYTGELFF. The CDR3 DNA reads as TGTGCCAGCAGCTTAGAGGACTGGTACACCGGGGAGCTGTTTTTT.

The V and J genes are TRBV10-3 and TRBJ1-1; a weak D match, TRBD1 (5 bases). V was clipped by 5 bases and J by 0 bases, with 10 bases between them. This CDR3 has 14 amino acids. The germline CDR1 and CDR2 sequences are ENHRY and SYGVKD. The CDR3 nucleotides read TGTGCCATCAGTTGGACGGACATGAACACTGAAGCTTTCTTT. It yields the protein CAISWTDMNTEAFF.

The sample holds one count of this clonotype. The V call is TRBV15, the J call TRBJ1-1, with D possibly matching TRBD1 (5 bases). The CDR3 has 14 residues. Trimming cost V 8 bases and J 0 bases, with 13 bases left between them. Germline CDR1 reads LNHNV; CDR2 reads YYDKDF (reference sequence). The CDR3 loop is CATGEGRVNTEAFF. The CDR3 DNA reads as TGTGCCACCGGAGAGGGACGGGTGAACACTGAAGCTTTCTTT. Full variable domain (remainder filled in from reference TRBV15 and TRBJ1-1): DAMVIQNPRYQVTQFGKPVTLSCSQTLNHNVMYWYQQKSSQAPKLLFHYYDKDFNNEADTPDNFQSRRPNTSFCFLDIRSPGLGDTAMYLCATGEGRVNTEAFFGQGTRLTVV.

The V call is TRBV6-1, the J call TRBJ2-3; TRBD1 is a possible D gene (5 bases). Trimming left V 6 bases short and J 0 bases short, with 13 bases between. The germline V gene encodes CDR1 MNHNS and CDR2 SASEGT. This CDR3 has 15 amino acids. This CDR3 is CASSLYRQSTDTQYF. The DNA for the CDR3 is TGTGCCAGCAGCCTTTATCGACAGAGCACAGATACGCAGTATTTT.

The chain links TRBV29-1 to TRBJ1-2, with D perhaps matching TRBD1 (6 bases). There are 13 residues in the CDR3. CDR1 and CDR2 (germline): SQVTM, ANQGSEA. V was pared by 5 bases and J by 4 bases, with 14 bases between. The CDR3 DNA follows: TGCAGCGTTAAGACAGGACTCAGCTATGGCTACACCTTC. Translated: CSVKTGLSYGYTF.

This chain's CDR3 is CASSEVRRGYTF. Here the CDR3 DNA reads TGTGCCAGCAGTGAAGTCCGTCGGGGCTACACCTTC. This chain joins TRBV25-1 and TRBJ1-2; D unresolved. The V gene lost 2 bases and the J gene lost 8 bases, with 9 bases spanning the gap. CDR3 length equals 12 residues. The V gene's germline CDR1 is MGHDK and CDR2 SYGVNS.

In this sample, this clonotype turned up a few times. The genes are TRBV15 and TRBJ1-1; D may be TRBD1 (5 bases). Germline V gene sequence: CDR1 LNHNV, CDR2 YYDKDF (reference sequence). CDR3 length: 16 amino acids. V lost 0 bases and J lost 1, with 12 bases in between. The CDR3 loop is CATSRDWRGSNTEAFF. Here the CDR3 DNA reads TGTGCCACCAGCAGAGATTGGAGGGGTTCGAACACTGAAGCTTTCTTT.

The CDR3 DNA reads TGTGCCAGCAGCTTAGTGACTAGCGGGAGGCATACGCAGTATTTT. Its translation is CASSLVTSGRHTQYF. V usage is TRBV11-1 and J usage is TRBJ2-3; TRBD2 matches 13 bases. V was clipped by 1 base and J by 7 bases; unmatched bases: 2. CDR1 SGHAT and CDR2 FQDESV come from the germline V gene (reference sequence). CDR3 length: 15 residues.

The chain is built from TRBV11-1 and TRBJ2-3; D could derive from TRBD1 or TRBD2 (5 bases each). The CDR3 is made up of 11 amino acids. V lost 4 bases and J 10 bases, leaving 9 bases between the germline ends. Germline assignment: CDR1 SGHAT and CDR2 FQDESV (reference sequence). In DNA form, the CDR3 reads TGTGCCAGCAGCTCACTAGGGGCGCAGTATTTT. Translation gives CASSSLGAQYF.

V usage is TRBV4-2 and J usage is TRBJ2-5; no definite D call. The germline V gene has CDR1 LGHNA and CDR2 YNFKEQ. V was shortened by 0 bases and J by 3 bases, with 8 bases between the two germline ends. The CDR3 contains 14 residues. CDR3 residues: CASSQEGAEETQYF. For the CDR3, the DNA is TGTGCCAGCAGCCAAGAGGGCGCCGAAGAGACCCAGTACTTC.

The rearrangement links TRBV5-5 to TRBJ1-5; D gene unclear. The CDR3 contains 13 residues. CDR1 and CDR2 (germline): SGHKS, YYEKEE (reference sequence). The V gene lost 0 bases and the J gene lost 3 bases, with 4 bases spanning the gap. CDR3 in amino acids: CASSLDVNQPQHF. The CDR3 DNA reads as TGTGCCAGCAGCTTGGATGTCAATCAGCCCCAGCATTTT.

This chain joins TRBV11-2 and TRBJ2-4; D is ambiguous. Germline loops: CDR1 SGHAT, CDR2 FQNNGV. This CDR3 comprises 12 residues. The V gene lost 2 bases and the J gene lost 10 bases, with 9 bases spanning the gap. CDR3 amino acids: CASSLSAEIQYF. The CDR3 nucleotides read TGTGCCAGCAGCTTATCAGCTGAGATTCAGTACTTC.

The V call is TRBV6-1, the J call TRBJ2-1, with D maybe TRBD1 (5 bases). The germline V gene has CDR1 MNHNS and CDR2 SASEGT. Trimming took off 1 base at V and 6 bases at J, with 13 bases between the two ends. CDR3 size: 15 residues. CDR3 DNA: TGTGCCAGCAGTGAAGATACTCAGGGAATCAATGAGCAGTTCTTC. Translation gives CASSEDTQGINEQFF.

The rearrangement uses TRBV7-6 and TRBJ2-7; D uncertain. This CDR3 contains 15 residues. Trimming left V 2 bases short and J 3 bases short, with 14 bases between. From germline, CDR1 is SGHVS and CDR2 FNYEAQ. The CDR3 loop reads CASSLSPDLLYEQYF. The CDR3 DNA follows: TGTGCCAGCAGCTTAAGTCCGGATTTACTCTACGAGCAGTACTTC. The full variable domain, its missing parts supplied by reference TRBV7-6 and TRBJ2-7, is GAGVSQSPRYKVTKRGQDVALRCDPISGHVSLYWYRQALGQGPEFLTYFNYEAQQDKSGLPNDRFSAERPEGSISTLTIQRTEQRDSAMYRCASSLSPDLLYEQYFGPGTRLTVT.

The chain uses TRBV15 and TRBJ1-5, with 9 positions matching TRBD1. Unmatched junction bases numbered 5, after V lost 1 base and J lost 4 bases. This CDR3 spans 16 amino acids. Germline V gene data show CDR1 as LNHNV and CDR2 as YYDKDF (reference sequence). CDR3 nucleotide sequence: TGTGCCACCAGCAGAGGAGTACAGGGGGCTAATCAGCCCCAGCATTTT. Its protein is CATSRGVQGANQPQHF.

The chain has TRBV6-2 or TRBV6-3 and TRBJ2-1; a possible D gene is TRBD2 (5 bases). The V gene lost 0 bases and the J gene lost 0 bases, with 12 bases spanning the gap. Looked up from germline, CDR1 is MNHEY and CDR2 is SVGEGT. CDR3 size: 17 residues. The CDR3 here is CASSYSSTGSSYNEQFF. The CDR3 coding sequence is TGTGCCAGCAGTTACTCGAGTACGGGGAGCTCCTACAATGAGCAGTTCTTC.

The chain recombines TRBV7-1 with TRBJ2-7; 12 bases are a match to TRBD2. TRBV7-1 is an ORF, with its function uncertain. Trimming cost V 2 bases and J 2 bases; bases outside gene matches: 1. CDR3 length: 15 residues. The CDR3 region is CASSSLAGGPYEQYF. As DNA, the CDR3 is TGTGCCAGCAGCTCACTAGCGGGAGGGCCCTACGAGCAGTACTTC.

The rearrangement joins TRBV5-6 to TRBJ2-7, with D maybe TRBD1 (6 bases). This CDR3 contains 15 residues. From germline, CDR1 is SGHDT and CDR2 YYEEEE. V lost 5 bases to trimming and J lost 0 bases, with 15 bases between them. Here the CDR3 reads CASSLGQWSSYEQYF. The CDR3 DNA reads TGTGCCAGCAGTCTCGGACAGTGGAGCTCCTACGAGCAGTACTTC.

The rearrangement links TRBV7-6 to TRBJ2-1, with D unresolved. CDR1 and CDR2 (germline): SGHVS, FNYEAQ. Trimming removed 2 bases from V and 8 bases from J, with 10 bases in between. The CDR3 runs 13 residues. In nucleotides, the CDR3 is TGTGCCAGCAGCTTACATCTTACCTATGAGCAGTTCTTC. Its protein product is CASSLHLTYEQFF.

The J gene is TRBJ2-3, the V gene TRBV10-3, with D unclear. With 6 bases removed from V and 0 bases from J, the gap between germline ends came to 1 base. Germline loops: CDR1 ENHRY, CDR2 SYGVKD. This CDR3 is built from 11 residues. CDR3 DNA: TGTGCCATCAGGAGCACAGATACGCAGTATTTT. Its translation is CAIRSTDTQYF.

This chain connects TRBV4-2 to TRBJ2-7; TRBD1 might be the D (5 bases). CDR1 LGHNA and CDR2 YNFKEQ come from the germline V gene. The V end lost 8 bases, the J end lost 2 bases, and 19 bases lay between the germline ends. The CDR3 is 15 residues long. DNA for the CDR3: TGTGCCAGCGCACAACAGATGACAGCTACCTACGAGCAGTACTTC. Protein sequence: CASAQQMTATYEQYF.

The chain combines TRBV4-1 with TRBJ2-7, with a tentative D call TRBD1 (7 bases). This CDR3 region has 16 residues. V shed 0 bases and J shed 3 bases, with 15 bases lying between them. The germline V gene has CDR1 MGHRA and CDR2 YSYEKL. The CDR3 is CASSQDGGQLIYEQYF. The CDR3 DNA is TGCGCCAGCAGCCAAGACGGGGGACAGCTAATCTACGAGCAGTACTTC.

This clonotype was observed a few times. This chain connects TRBV10-3 to TRBJ1-1; D gene uncertain. Germline CDR1 is ENHRY and CDR2 is SYGVKD. The CDR3 extends over 17 amino acids. Deletions cut 5 bases from V and 5 bases from J, with 24 bases between. The CDR3 spells CAISPELRIGEKTEAFF. The CDR3 bases are TGTGCCATCAGTCCAGAACTCCGGATTGGTGAGAAGACTGAAGCTTTCTTT.

The V gene is TRBV11-1, the J gene TRBJ2-5, with 8 bases lining up with TRBD1. Germline values: CDR1 SGHAT, CDR2 FQDESV (reference sequence). The ends lost 0 bases at V and 3 bases at J; junction bases unmatched: 3. The CDR3 totals 15 residues. CDR3 loop: CASSLALGQEETQYF. The CDR3 DNA sequence: TGTGCCAGCAGCTTAGCATTGGGACAGGAAGAGACCCAGTACTTC.

This clonotype occurred a few times. The rearrangement uses TRBV7-9 and TRBJ2-5; D uncertain. The V and J ends lost 3 bases and 3 bases respectively, with 2 bases between them. The CDR3 runs 11 residues. The germline V gene encodes CDR1 SEHNR and CDR2 FQNEAQ (reference sequence). The CDR3 nucleotides read TGTGCCAGCAGCTTTAAAGAGACCCAGTACTTC. Its protein product is CASSFKETQYF.

The chain is built from TRBV23-1 and TRBJ1-6, with 8 bases aligning to TRBD1. TRBV23-1 is classed as an ORF, of uncertain function. There are 15 residues in the CDR3. With V trimmed by 5 bases and J by 10 bases, 10 bases remained unmatched. The CDR3 spells CASSGPGQVGSPLHF. CDR3 nucleotides: TGCGCCAGCAGTGGACCGGGACAGGTTGGATCACCCCTCCACTTT.

This clonotype was observed a handful of times. Because the CDR3's place on the DNA is in doubt, the DNA is left out and the CDR3 is given as listed by TCRdb. V usage is TRBV23-1 and J usage is TRBJ2-2; whether TRBD2, the table's D call, matches the DNA was not checked. TRBV23-1 is placed among ORFs of uncertain function. Including both end residues, the CDR3 is 15 amino acids long. The chain's CDR3 is CASSLPGLHRGAVFF.

The J gene is TRBJ1-1, the V gene TRBV4-1; D gene uncertain. Germline CDR1 MGHRA, CDR2 YSYEKL. The CDR3 is 15 residues long. V was shortened by 0 bases and J by 1 base, with 9 bases between the two germline ends. DNA of the CDR3: TGCGCCAGCAGCCAAGACCGCGGCGCGAACACTGAAGCTTTCTTT. This gives the protein CASSQDRGANTEAFF.

DNA for the CDR3: TGCAGTGCTAGAGCCCTTAACACCGGGGAGCTGTTTTTT. Translated, it gives CSARALNTGELFF. V usage is TRBV20-1 and J usage is TRBJ2-2; no clear D gene. Germline loops: CDR1 DFQATT, CDR2 SNEGSKA (reference sequence). This CDR3 region has 13 residues. V dropped 1 base and J dropped 2 bases, with 5 bases sitting between them.